Presented here are 20 T cell receptor beta chains from one specimen sequenced in a study of T cell repertoires in cytomegalovirus infection (dated by TCRdb to between 2018 and 2020). Sequencing took place on an Illumina HiSeq 1500. Starting from the raw public reads, TCRdb applied fastp trimming at Q25, assembled clones with MiXCR and retained in-frame beta chains. Rows are unified per CDR3 protein, each entry keeping the most common DNA and genes. Here the sample has about 920,000 distinct CDR3 sequences; approximately 31% occur a single time. The ten largest make up about an eighth of the sample. According to the study, the label for this sample's treatment or condition signals: in vitro stimulation with specific CMV peptide epitopes to enrich CMV-specific T cells. For these TCRs, the target antigens are not known. The input for sequencing was cultured CD8+ T cells from PBMCs, taken from culture after CMV antigen stimulation. The receptors come from a human donor in good health (CMV status not recorded). Some clones in this sample may be carry-over from other donors' samples.

This clonotype was observed at least ten times. This chain uses TRBV4-1 with TRBJ2-7; D is unclear. This CDR3 spans 15 amino acids. The germline gives CDR1 MGHRA, CDR2 YSYEKL. Trimming removed 0 bases at V and 3 bases at J, with 12 bases between. The CDR3 nucleotides are TGCGCCAGCAGCCAAGATTACCACCGTCTCTACGAGCAGTACGTC. Translated: CASSQDYHRLYEQYV.

The rearrangement links TRBV4-1 to TRBJ2-3; 10 bases are shared with TRBD2. Germline lookup yields CDR1 MGHRA and CDR2 YSYEKL. CDR3 length: 15 residues. V lost 1 base to trimming and J lost 4 bases; unmatched junction nucleotides: 2. The CDR3 DNA follows: TGCGCCAGCAGCCAAGTAAGCGGGGGGGCAGATACGCAGTATTTT. Translation gives CASSQVSGGADTQYF.

This chain uses TRBV9 with TRBJ2-2, with no clear D. With 4 bases removed from V and 3 bases from J, the gap between germline ends came to 13 bases. This CDR3 contains 15 residues. CDR1 SGDLS and CDR2 YYNGEE come from the germline V gene. CDR3 protein: CASSLWTLHTGELFF. CDR3 nucleotides: TGTGCCAGCAGCCTATGGACGCTCCACACCGGGGAGCTGTTTTTT.

This clonotype was picked up one time. The J gene is TRBJ1-2, the V gene TRBV14; a possible D gene is TRBD1 (6 bases). The V end was cut by 4 bases, the J end by 4 bases, with 19 bases between. The CDR3 contains 16 residues. From germline, CDR1 is SGHDN and CDR2 FVKESK. The DNA for the CDR3 is TGTGCCAGCAGCCCCCTGGACAGCCCAGGCAGCTATGGCTACACCTTC. Amino acids: CASSPLDSPGSYGYTF.

The sample holds a few counts of this clonotype. The chain is built from TRBV27 and TRBJ1-1, with a weak D call TRBD1 (6 bases). V shed 6 bases and J shed 1 base, with 9 bases lying between them. Looked up from germline, CDR1 is MNHEY and CDR2 is SMNVEV (reference sequence). This CDR3 comprises 13 residues. Here the CDR3 DNA reads TGTGCCAGCAGGGTACAGGGGAACACTGAAGCTTTCTTT. Translation gives CASRVQGNTEAFF.

The chain links TRBV20-1 to TRBJ2-3; D possibly corresponds to TRBD2 (5 bases). Trimming shortened V by 3 bases and J by 0 bases, and 7 bases separated the two germline ends. Germline V gene data show CDR1 as DFQATT and CDR2 as SNEGSKA (reference sequence). The CDR3 runs to 13 residues. The CDR3 DNA reads TGCAGTGCTAGCGACTATAGCACAGATACGCAGTATTTT. It codes for CSASDYSTDTQYF.

V gene TRBV24-1 combines with J gene TRBJ2-3; tentatively, D is TRBD2 (6 bases). The V gene lost 1 base and the J gene lost 0 bases, with 13 bases spanning the gap. CDR3 length: 17 amino acids. CDR1 and CDR2 from the germline V gene are KGHDR and SFDVKD. The CDR3 protein is CATSDFTIGGSTDTQYF. CDR3 coding DNA: TGTGCCACCAGTGATTTTACGATCGGGGGTAGCACAGATACGCAGTATTTT.

Note on this clonotype: A clone one base away is much larger, so this may be a read error. This sequence joins TRBV7-6 and TRBJ2-2, with D maybe TRBD2 (5 bases). V was cut by 1 base and J by 4 bases, with 10 bases left in between. Germline V gene data show CDR1 as SGHVS and CDR2 as FNYEAQ. The CDR3 is made up of 15 amino acids. CDR3 residues: CASSLDVGSTGELFF. Here the CDR3 DNA reads TGTGCCAGCAGCTTAGATGTAGGGAGCACCGGGGAGCTGTTTTTT.

This clonotype has only a few counts. V gene TRBV6-5 combines with J gene TRBJ2-3; D may match TRBD1 or TRBD2 (5 bases each). Looked up from germline, CDR1 is MNHEY and CDR2 is SVGAGI. The CDR3 runs to 14 residues. Trimming stripped 8 bases from V and 2 bases from J, with 14 bases between. The CDR3 here is CASFTGLPTDTQYF. In DNA, the CDR3 is TGTGCCAGCTTCACGGGGCTACCCACAGATACGCAGTATTTT.

The rearrangement links TRBV10-3 to TRBJ2-2; D remains ambiguous. There are 14 residues in the CDR3. Trimming shortened V by 2 bases and J by 4 bases, and 8 bases separated the two germline ends. The germline CDR1 and CDR2 sequences are ENHRY and SYGVKD. The CDR3 nucleotides read TGTGCCATCAGTGAGATCCCGAGCACCGGGGAGCTGTTTTTT. The encoded protein is CAISEIPSTGELFF.

The chain combines TRBV29-1 with TRBJ2-2; 10 bases are shared with TRBD1. The CDR3 length is 13 residues. Trimming at V came to 6 bases and at J to 3 bases, leaving 1 base not matched to a gene. Germline CDR1 and CDR2: SQVTM and ANQGSEA. In DNA, the CDR3 is TGCAGCGTCGGACAGGGGGACACCGGGGAGCTGTTTTTT. Translating it yields CSVGQGDTGELFF.

This clonotype occurred a few times. The junction does not match germline at one end; this may be a read error. The chain is built from TRBV7-9 and TRBJ1-2; tentatively, D is TRBD1 (6 bases). The CDR3 covers 14 residues. Germline CDR1 and CDR2: SEHNR and FQNEAQ (reference sequence). DNA of the CDR3: TGTGCCAGCAGGTTAGAAGGGGGAAACTATGGCTACACCTTC. It yields the protein CASRLEGGNYGYTF.

This chain uses TRBV25-1 with TRBJ2-7; 7 bases are a match to TRBD1. The germline V gene encodes CDR1 MGHDK and CDR2 SYGVNS. The CDR3 sequence is 13 residues long. Trimming at V came to 4 bases and at J to 9 bases, leaving 9 bases not matched to a gene. The CDR3 DNA reads as TGTGCCAGCAGTGCAAGCCTCAGGGGGTGGCAGTACTTC. Its translation: CASSASLRGWQYF.

The chain combines TRBV19 with TRBJ1-5; unclear D gene. Trimming removed 5 bases at V and 9 bases at J, with 11 bases between. The CDR3 extends over 12 amino acids. The V gene's germline CDR1 is LNHDA and CDR2 SQIVND (reference sequence). CDR3 in amino acids: CASSDDLWPQHF. CDR3 bases: TGTGCCAGTAGTGACGACCTGTGGCCCCAGCATTTT.

As for this clonotype: A much larger clone differs by one base, so this may be a read error. The chain couples TRBV5-3 to TRBJ1-1, with a tentative D call TRBD1 (6 bases). TRBV5-3 has ORF status, its function being uncertain. CDR3 length: 14 residues. CDR3 protein: CVSSSGQKNTEAFF. The CDR3 DNA is TGTGTCAGCAGCTCAGGACAGAAGAACACTGAAGCTTTCTTT.

This chain links TRBV4-1 with TRBJ1-2, with 9 bases identical to TRBD1. Germline-derived CDR1 and CDR2 are MGHRA and YSYEKL. The CDR3 has 17 residues. V gave up 2 bases and J gave up 4 bases; unmatched junction bases: 11. The CDR3 DNA reads as TGCGCCAGCAGCCAAAGTAAAACAGGGGGCTACCCCTATGGCTACACCTTC. Residues: CASSQSKTGGYPYGYTF.

In its sample, this clonotype was seen many times. The chain has TRBV7-8 and TRBJ1-6; perhaps TRBD1 as D (5 bases). Trimming took 1 base from V and 4 from J, leaving 14 bases between them. The CDR3 contains 17 residues. Germline V lookup: CDR1 SGHVS, CDR2 FQNEAQ. The CDR3 reads CASSLDEAGGYNSPLHF. The CDR3 DNA sequence: TGTGCCAGCAGCTTAGATGAGGCGGGGGGTTATAATTCACCCCTCCACTTT.

This clonotype was recorded many times. This rearrangement joins TRBV6-1 to TRBJ1-1; no definite D call. This CDR3 contains 11 residues. Trimming took 5 bases from V and 3 from J, leaving 4 bases between them. Germline-derived CDR1 and CDR2 are MNHNS and SASEGT. The CDR3 DNA reads as TGTGCCAGCAGTTCCTACACTGAAGCTTTCTTT. Its protein is CASSSYTEAFF.

This clonotype has more than one count but fewer than ten. V gene TRBV12-3 or TRBV12-4 combines with J gene TRBJ2-5; possible D gene TRBD1, 5 bases. With 5 bases removed from V and 5 bases from J, the gap between germline ends came to 15 bases. The length of the CDR3 is 14 residues. CDR3 bases: TGTGCCAGCAGTGCCTCGACAGCCCAGGAGACCCAGTACTTC. Translated: CASSASTAQETQYF.

This chain uses TRBV6-4 with TRBJ2-7; D possibly corresponds to TRBD1 (6 bases). Germline-derived CDR1 and CDR2 are MRHNA and SNTAGT. Trimming left V 7 bases short and J 1 base short, with 14 bases between. The CDR3 is made up of 14 amino acids. In DNA, the CDR3 is TGTGCCAGCACCAAGACAGGAAAGTCCTACGAGCAGTACGTC. Translation: CASTKTGKSYEQYV.